This TCR beta chain came from a study of PD-1 blockade in classical Hodgkin lymphoma. Assay used: immunoSEQ multiplex PCR; TCRdb lists only in-frame clones, some missing. The table shows approximately 70,000 clones, with roughly 92% occurring only once. Study results and limitations: The origin of the repertoire differences remains undefined, with disease activity or prior therapy as possible causes. It was reported that newly diagnosed patients had less baseline TCR diversity than healthy donors.

On this clone itself: The antigen is undetermined.

Documented time point: newly diagnosed, previously untreated cHL patient sample. Researchers used newly diagnosed, untreated classical Hodgkin lymphoma PBMCs for comparison. The source of this sequence is a human donor with classical Hodgkin lymphoma. Sequenced input: peripheral blood mononuclear cells (PBMCs).

The CDR3 here is CASSLAAAIQQYF. CDR3 in DNA: TGTGCCAGCAGCTTGGCGGCGGCGATCCAGCAGTACTTC. The chain couples TRBV11-2 to TRBJ2-7; D is ambiguous. The V gene lost 3 bases and the J gene lost 8 bases, with 14 bases spanning the gap. The CDR3 runs to 13 residues. Germline V gene data show CDR1 as SGHAT and CDR2 as FQNNGV.